A single sample is the source of the 9 T cell receptor beta chains below, sequenced in a study of shared clonotypes between healthy human individuals. Libraries were prepared by immunoSEQ multiplex PCR; TCRdb keeps only in-frame clonotypes and omits some of them. The data hold about 460,000 clones, with 60% to 80% observed a single time. The sample taken for sequencing was PBMCs. Every receptor here comes from a woman aged 35 to 49 in good health. Some clones in this sample may be carry-over from other donors' samples.

This clone was seen a handful of times. CDR3 DNA: TGTGCCAGCAGCGCGGGTGGCCGGGAGACCCAGTACTTC. It translates to CASSAGGRETQYF. The chain uses TRBV11-3 and TRBJ2-5; tentatively, D is TRBD2 (5 bases). Trimming left V 5 bases short and J 5 bases short, with 12 bases between. CDR1 and CDR2 (germline): SGHNT, YENEEA. The CDR3 extends over 13 amino acids.

About this clone itself: The same CDR3 is also encoded by other DNA sequences in this sample. V and J are TRBV5-1 and TRBJ2-1; the D is unclear. V gave up 0 bases and J gave up 4 bases, with 8 bases separating them. This CDR3 has 14 residues. Germline lookup yields CDR1 SGHRS and CDR2 YFSETQ. CDR3 sequence (DNA): TGCGCCAGCAGCTTGGAGGCCACATACAATGAGCAGTTCTTC. This translates into CASSLEATYNEQFF.

The rearrangement uses TRBV7-2 and TRBJ2-1, with unresolved D. The V and J ends lost 1 base and 0 bases respectively, with 10 bases between them. In germline, CDR1 is SGHTA, CDR2 FQGNSA. The CDR3 consists of 16 residues. The CDR3 DNA reads as TGTGCCAGCAGCTTAGTAGTAGAGAGCTCCTACAATGAGCAGTTCTTC. Residues: CASSLVVESSYNEQFF.

The chain is built from TRBV28 and TRBJ2-7, with 7 bases fitting TRBD1. Germline CDR1 reads MDHEN; CDR2 reads SYDVKM. The CDR3 runs to 12 residues. V lost 7 bases to trimming and J lost 6 bases; unmatched junction nucleotides: 6. Here the CDR3 DNA reads TGTGCCAGCAAGACAGGGACATCCGAGCAGTACTTC. Translation: CASKTGTSEQYF.

Of note for this clone: With a much larger clone just one base away, this may be a read error. Without the conserved terminal phenylalanine or tryptophan, this CDR3 likely stems from a read error. This chain links TRBV7-7 with TRBJ2-2; D remains ambiguous. The V end was cut by 5 bases, the J end by 6 bases, with 10 bases between. This CDR3 spans 13 amino acids. CDR1 is SSHAT and CDR2 is FNYEAQ in the germline V gene (reference sequence). In DNA form, the CDR3 reads TGTGCCAGCAGCCAAGACCGGTCCGGGGAGCTGTTTTCT. It is translated as CASSQDRSGELFS.

Regarding this clone: The same CDR3 is also encoded by other DNA sequences in this sample. V gene TRBV6-5 combines with J gene TRBJ1-1; maybe TRBD1 (5 bases). The V end lost 0 bases, the J end lost 1 base, and 9 bases lay between the germline ends. Germline V lookup: CDR1 MNHEY, CDR2 SVGAGI. This CDR3 region has 15 residues. This CDR3 is CASSYSTRANTEAFF. The CDR3 bases are TGTGCCAGCAGTTACTCGACCAGGGCGAACACTGAAGCTTTCTTT.

The chain carries TRBV7-3 and TRBJ1-2, with 9 bases aligning to TRBD1. CDR3 length equals 15 residues. The germline CDR1 and CDR2 sequences are SGHTA and FQGTGA. V lost 2 bases, J lost 5 bases, and 6 bases stayed unmatched. The CDR3 DNA reads as TGTGCCAGCAGCTTATCCGGACAGGGGCAGTATGGCTACACCTTC. Translating gives CASSLSGQGQYGYTF.

This clone occurred a few times. The chain uses TRBV9 and TRBJ2-3; D is ambiguous. Trimming took 2 bases from V and 4 from J, leaving 14 bases between them. There are 15 residues in the CDR3. Germline V gene lookup returns CDR1 SGDLS and CDR2 YYNGEE. This CDR3 reads CASSVLARFPDTQYF. CDR3 sequence (DNA): TGTGCCAGCAGCGTTTTAGCTCGATTTCCAGATACGCAGTATTTT.

This chain uses TRBV5-1 with TRBJ2-7, with 7 bases aligning to TRBD1. This CDR3 spans 14 amino acids. Trimming at V came to 0 bases and at J to 2 bases, leaving 2 bases not matched to a gene. From germline, CDR1 is SGHRS and CDR2 YFSETQ. The CDR3 nucleotides read TGCGCCAGCAGCTTGGAACAGGGGCCCTACGAGCAGTACTTC. It yields the protein CASSLEQGPYEQYF.